The 10 T cell receptor beta chains given below trace back to one sample, sequenced in a study of post-analysis software for immune sequencing data (dated by TCRdb to between 2014 and 2016). What the research found in general, with its limitations: Significantly higher frequencies in patients than in controls were found for roughly 5 TRBV segments, including TRBV5-6, TRBV5-1 and TRBV20-1.

The antigens for these receptors are not known. The receptor library was made with PCR. Data came from an Illumina HiSeq 2500. To reduce PCR and sequencing biases, unique molecular identifiers were incorporated into the TCR beta cDNA libraries. The public reads were run again by TCRdb, first through fastp at Q25 and then through MiXCR, and only productive beta chains were kept. Rows are combined by CDR3 protein, so each entry shows the most common genes and DNA. Within this sample are around 250,000 distinct CDR3 sequences, with roughly a third of them counted one time only. The top ten hold around 5% of the sample. Sequencing was performed on blood. Receptors were obtained from a girl aged 5-17 years with multiple sclerosis.

The genes are TRBV28 and TRBJ2-7, with TRBD1 identical over 7 bases. V was pared by 8 bases and J by 2 bases, with 3 bases of the junction left unmatched. The CDR3 runs to 12 residues. Germline values: CDR1 MDHEN, CDR2 SYDVKM. This CDR3 is CASQGQTYEQYF. The CDR3 nucleotides are TGTGCCAGCCAGGGACAGACCTACGAGCAGTACTTC.

Comment on this clonotype: A read error is possible here, since a much larger clone lies one base away. V is TRBV28 and J is TRBJ2-3; 8 bases line up with TRBD1. Germline assignment: CDR1 MDHEN and CDR2 SYDVKM. CDR3 length equals 14 residues. The junction had 6 bases not matched to a gene; V was cut back by 5 bases and J by 5 bases. In DNA, the CDR3 is TGTGCCAGCAGTATCGGACAGGGAATAGATACGCAGTATTTT. Its protein product is CASSIGQGIDTQYF.

The rearrangement joins TRBV28 to TRBJ1-1, with TRBD1 matching 7 bases. This CDR3 is 17 amino acids long. Germline V gives CDR1 MDHEN, CDR2 SYDVKM. The junction had 14 bases not matched to a gene; V was cut back by 1 base and J by 6 bases. CDR3 in DNA: TGTGCCAGCAGTTTATTGCCCCCCGGGACAGCCGATGCTGAAGCTTTCTTT. It encodes CASSLLPPGTADAEAFF.

This clonotype was seen many times. The chain links TRBV4-1 to TRBJ2-1; 14 positions match TRBD2. This CDR3 comprises 20 residues. Germline CDR1 MGHRA, CDR2 YSYEKL. V trimming: 1 base; J trimming: 0 bases; junction bases outside the gene matches: 8. In nucleotides, the CDR3 is TGCGCCAGCAGCCAAGTTCCGGGGACTAGCGGGGGCCTCTCCTACAATGAGCAGTTCTTC. Translation: CASSQVPGTSGGLSYNEQFF.

The chain joins TRBV28 to TRBJ2-4; D assignment may be TRBD1 or TRBD2 (6 bases each). The J call may be mistaken, given a closer DNA end match to TRBJ2-7. The germline gives CDR1 MDHEN, CDR2 SYDVKM. The CDR3 extends over 14 amino acids. The CDR3 sequence is CASSSPPGEDEQYF. The CDR3 DNA reads TGTGCCAGCAGTTCTCCCCCAGGGGAGGACGAGCAGTACTTC.

Comment on this clonotype: A read error may explain this, as a much larger clone is one base away. The chain employs TRBV24-1 and TRBJ2-1, with D unresolved. Germline CDR1 and CDR2: KGHDR and SFDVKD. CDR3 length: 13 residues. V lost 4 bases and J 10 bases, leaving 13 bases between the germline ends. CDR3 region: CATSDPLWNEQFF. CDR3 coding DNA: TGTGCCACCAGTGACCCCCTTTGGAACGAGCAGTTCTTC.

This clonotype is a singleton in its sample. The V call is TRBV20-1, the J call TRBJ2-7, with 7 bases lining up with TRBD2. Germline CDR1 DFQATT, CDR2 SNEGSKA (reference sequence). J lost 5 bases, V lost 3 bases, and 7 bases had no gene match. The CDR3 consists of 13 residues. CDR3 in amino acids: CSASLGGGNEQYF. CDR3 sequence (DNA): TGCAGTGCTAGTTTAGGCGGGGGAAACGAGCAGTACTTC.

This sequence joins TRBV12-3 or TRBV12-4 and TRBJ1-1; D might be TRBD1 (6 bases). This CDR3 contains 16 residues. V gave up 1 base and J gave up 1 base, with 13 bases separating them. CDR3: CASSLGGPQGNTEAFF. As DNA, the CDR3 is TGTGCCAGCAGTTTAGGGGGTCCACAGGGGAACACTGAAGCTTTCTTT.

This clonotype was detected many times. The chain combines TRBV20-1 with TRBJ2-1; D might be TRBD1 (6 bases). The CDR3 contains 12 residues. Trimming cost V 7 bases and J 7 bases, with 14 bases left between them. Germline CDR1 is DFQATT and CDR2 is SNEGSKA (reference sequence). The CDR3 here is CSGKTGMNEQFF. The CDR3 region has the DNA TGCAGTGGCAAGACAGGTATGAATGAGCAGTTCTTC.

The chain uses TRBV5-1 and TRBJ1-1; D is unresolved. CDR1 and CDR2 (germline): SGHRS, YFSETQ. The CDR3 is made up of 13 amino acids. V was cut by 3 bases and J by 9 bases, with 15 bases left in between. CDR3 DNA sequence: TGCGCCAGCAGCTCGGAAGCCTACTACCAAGCTTTCTTT. This sequence encodes CASSSEAYYQAFF.